The 24 T cell receptor beta chains given below trace back to one sample, sequenced in a study of Ad26.COV2.S vaccination and SARS-CoV-2 variants. Clones were sequenced by immunoSEQ multiplex PCR, and TCRdb holds only the in-frame ones, with some missing. Found here are 400,000 to 500,000 clones, nearly 90% of them singletons; the top ten hold about 2.5%. Sample treatment: some 20 received Ad26.COV2.S at low or high dose, single or two shots; 5 received placebo; per-sample allocation not given. Material that was analyzed had been drawn on day 63 after the first vaccine or placebo injection. The material sequenced was peripheral blood, taken in a trial of Ad26.COV2.S vaccine versus placebo. The receptors were sampled from a person aged 18-65 years who received the Ad26.COV2.S COVID-19 vaccine or a placebo.

This clone occurred once. The chain carries TRBV2 and TRBJ1-5; no firm D call. V was trimmed by 5 bases and J by 7 bases, leaving 12 bases between them. Germline V gives CDR1 SNHLY, CDR2 FYNNEI. This CDR3 has 13 amino acids. CDR3 coding DNA: TGTGCCAGCAGTAATCTCGGAGGGCAGCCCCAGCATTTT. Translating gives CASSNLGGQPQHF.

The V call is TRBV3-1 (or the pseudogene TRBV3-2), the J call TRBJ1-4, with 7 bases lining up with TRBD1. The CDR3 covers 14 residues. After removal of 4 bases from V and 6 bases from J, the junction contained 5 bases not matched to a gene. CDR1 and CDR2 (germline): LGHDT, YNNKEL (reference sequence). For the CDR3, the DNA is TGTGCCAGCAGCCCCCGGGACAGACATGAAAAACTGTTTTTT. As protein: CASSPRDRHEKLFF.

This chain joins TRBV5-1 and TRBJ1-1, with TRBD1 as a possible D gene (5 bases). Trimming stripped 9 bases from V and 7 bases from J, with 19 bases between. The CDR3 sequence is 13 residues long. Germline CDR1 and CDR2: SGHRS and YFSETQ. This chain's CDR3 is CATLPGRTIEAFF. The CDR3 DNA is TGCGCCACCCTCCCGGGCAGGACAATTGAAGCTTTCTTT.

The chain employs TRBV18 and TRBJ2-1, with D tentatively TRBD1 or TRBD2 (5 bases each). The CDR3 is 13 amino acids. V lost 2 bases, J lost 6 bases, and 8 bases lay in between. Germline V gives CDR1 KGHSH, CDR2 LQKENI. The CDR3 sequence: CASSPGDGNEQFF. The CDR3 DNA follows: TGTGCCAGCTCACCAGGGGACGGCAATGAGCAGTTCTTC.

The chain uses TRBV7-8 and TRBJ2-1, with D unresolved. The germline CDR1 and CDR2 sequences are SGHVS and FQNEAQ. CDR3 size: 15 residues. V dropped 6 bases and J dropped 0 bases, with 12 bases sitting between them. CDR3 residues: CASSSGASSYNEQFF. The CDR3 nucleotides read TGTGCCAGCAGTTCCGGCGCGAGCTCCTACAATGAGCAGTTCTTC.

The chain joins TRBV24-1 to TRBJ1-5, with D maybe TRBD1 (6 bases). Germline V gene lookup returns CDR1 KGHDR and CDR2 SFDVKD. The V end lost 2 bases, the J end lost 8 bases, and 12 bases lay between the germline ends. The CDR3 has 14 residues. CDR3 nucleotides: TGTGCCACCAGTGATTCCCGGGGGCTTAAGCCCCAGCATTTT. Translated: CATSDSRGLKPQHF.

This chain uses TRBV6-5 with TRBJ2-6, with unresolved D. V lost 6 bases, J lost 0 bases, and 9 bases lay in between. Per germline, CDR1 MNHEY and CDR2 SVGAGI. This CDR3 is 15 amino acids long. This CDR3 is CASRVRYSGANVLTF. The CDR3 DNA reads TGTGCCAGCAGAGTAAGGTACTCTGGGGCCAACGTCCTGACTTTC.

This clone occurred once. The rearrangement links TRBV11-3 to TRBJ1-1; TRBD1 agrees at 8 bases. The germline V gene has CDR1 SGHNT and CDR2 YENEEA. The CDR3 consists of 18 residues. Trimming at V came to 2 bases and at J to 1 base, leaving 12 bases not matched to a gene. CDR3 in amino acids: CASSLIPDRQGRNTEAFF. Written as DNA, the CDR3 is TGTGCCAGCAGCTTAATCCCCGACCGACAGGGGAGGAACACTGAAGCTTTCTTT.

This clone was recorded only once. The V and J genes are TRBV4-3 and TRBJ2-6; D is unresolved. Germline V gene lookup returns CDR1 LGHNA and CDR2 YSLEER. This CDR3 spans 17 amino acids. V was shortened by 0 bases and J by 2 bases, with 11 bases between the two germline ends. The chain's CDR3 is CASSQDFLGTGANVLTF. The CDR3 DNA sequence: TGCGCCAGCAGCCAAGATTTTCTGGGGACTGGGGCCAACGTCCTGACTTTC.

The genes are TRBV15 and TRBJ2-2, with D maybe TRBD2 (5 bases). There are 14 residues in the CDR3. Germline CDR1 is LNHNV and CDR2 is YYDKDF (reference sequence). The V gene lost 3 bases and the J gene lost 6 bases, with 11 bases spanning the gap. CDR3: CATSSSVGSGELFF. CDR3 sequence (DNA): TGTGCCACCAGCAGTAGCGTAGGGTCCGGGGAGCTGTTTTTT.

V and J are TRBV30 and TRBJ1-2, with D tentatively TRBD1 (6 bases). CDR1 and CDR2 (germline): GTSNPN, SVGIG (reference sequence). V gave up 2 bases and J gave up 7 bases, with 17 bases separating them. The CDR3 is 14 residues long. The CDR3 loop is CAWSSTPRDTGYTF. CDR3 nucleotide sequence: TGTGCCTGGAGTTCGACTCCCCGGGACACTGGCTACACCTTC. Based on the CDR3 plus reference TRBV30 and TRBJ1-2, the full variable domain is SQTIHQWPATLVQPVGSPLSLECTVEGTSNPNLYWYRQAAGRGLQLLFYSVGIGQISSEVPQNLSASRPQDRQFILSSKKLLLSDSGFYLCAWSSTPRDTGYTFGSGTRLTVV.

The chain has TRBV10-2 and TRBJ2-2, with a weak D call TRBD1 (6 bases). Trimming removed 10 bases at V and 2 bases at J, with 14 bases between. CDR3 size: 14 residues. Germline-derived CDR1 and CDR2 are WSHSY and SAAADI. CDR3 coding DNA: TGCGCCACACTCCGGGACAAAAACACCGGGGAGCTGTTTTTT. Translation gives CATLRDKNTGELFF.

The chain couples TRBV7-3 to TRBJ2-1; 8 bases map to TRBD1. The CDR3 sequence is 16 residues long. V shed 2 bases, J shed 6 bases, and the junction held 9 bases outside the gene matches. From germline, CDR1 is SGHTA and CDR2 FQGTGA. CDR3 in amino acids: CASSLERTGMVNEQFF. As DNA, the CDR3 is TGTGCCAGCAGCTTAGAGAGGACAGGGATGGTCAATGAGCAGTTCTTC.

The V call is TRBV5-1, the J call TRBJ1-4; weak D call: TRBD1 (5 bases). V gave up 0 bases and J gave up 5 bases, with 5 bases separating them. The CDR3 runs 13 residues. Germline loops: CDR1 SGHRS, CDR2 YFSETQ. The CDR3 sequence is CASSLGGNEKLFF. Here the CDR3 DNA reads TGCGCCAGCAGCTTGGGGGGGAATGAAAAACTGTTTTTT.

In nucleotides, the CDR3 is TGTGCCTGGAGTATTGGATACGAGCAGTACTTC. Translated, it gives CAWSIGYEQYF. V and J are TRBV30 and TRBJ2-7; D is undetermined. In germline, CDR1 is GTSNPN, CDR2 SVGIG (reference sequence). CDR3 size: 11 residues. Trimming removed 2 bases from V and 4 bases from J, with 6 bases in between.

This sequence joins TRBV4-1 and TRBJ2-3; D ambiguous. The germline gives CDR1 MGHRA, CDR2 YSYEKL. V was pared by 2 bases and J by 2 bases, with 20 bases between. The CDR3 covers 18 residues. This CDR3 reads CASSQKPTRIRPTDTQYF. In nucleotides, the CDR3 is TGCGCCAGCAGCCAAAAACCCACCAGGATTAGGCCCACAGATACGCAGTATTTT.

The V and J genes are TRBV24-1 and TRBJ1-1; no firm D call. This CDR3 is built from 13 residues. Per the germline V gene, CDR1 is KGHDR and CDR2 is SFDVKD. V dropped 4 bases and J dropped 11 bases, with 16 bases sitting between them. The CDR3 coding sequence is TGTGCCACCAGTGACCAAGCCCGGGTCGGGGCTTTCTTT. It yields the protein CATSDQARVGAFF.

V and J are TRBV11-3 and TRBJ2-1, with 11 bases fitting TRBD2. The CDR3 consists of 18 residues. The ends lost 5 bases at V and 4 bases at J; junction bases unmatched: 13. CDR1 and CDR2 (germline): SGHNT, YENEEA. Here the CDR3 reads CASSQGLAEGGVYNEQFF. The CDR3 DNA sequence: TGTGCCAGCAGCCAGGGACTAGCGGAGGGGGGGGTGTACAATGAGCAGTTCTTC.

CDR3 sequence (DNA): TGTGCCAGCAGAGACAGGGGGGATACGCAGTATTTT. Protein product: CASRDRGDTQYF. V gene TRBV2 combines with J gene TRBJ2-3, with TRBD1 matching 9 bases. Germline V gene data show CDR1 as SNHLY and CDR2 as FYNNEI. The CDR3 contains 12 residues. Trimming took 6 bases from V and 6 from J; bases not matched to a gene: 1.

This sequence joins TRBV4-3 and TRBJ2-7; D possibly corresponds to TRBD1 (6 bases). From germline, CDR1 is LGHNA and CDR2 YSLEER. Trimming removed 0 bases at V and 4 bases at J, with 13 bases between. This CDR3 region has 15 residues. The CDR3 spells CASSQDYRVKYEQYF. Here the CDR3 DNA reads TGCGCCAGCAGCCAAGATTACAGGGTTAAGTACGAGCAGTACTTC.

The rearrangement joins TRBV5-1 to TRBJ1-5, with D hard to call. The V end lost 4 bases, the J end lost 1 base, and 9 bases lay between the germline ends. The CDR3 spans 14 residues. Looked up from germline, CDR1 is SGHRS and CDR2 is YFSETQ. The CDR3: CASSLGSSNQPQHF. The CDR3 DNA follows: TGCGCCAGCAGCCTGGGGTCGAGCAATCAGCCCCAGCATTTT.

The gene calls are TRBV7-6 and TRBJ1-1; no definite D call. From germline, CDR1 is SGHVS and CDR2 FNYEAQ. CDR3 length: 14 amino acids. V lost 2 bases and J 1 base, leaving 8 bases between the germline ends. The CDR3 DNA reads as TGTGCCAGCAGCTTAAAGGGCGGGAACACTGAAGCTTTCTTT. As protein: CASSLKGGNTEAFF.

The chain joins TRBV4-1 to TRBJ2-7; D remains unclear. CDR1 and CDR2 from the germline V gene are MGHRA and YSYEKL. The CDR3 runs 17 residues. Between the trimmed V and J ends, which lost 1 base and 3 bases, there was a span of 19 bases. CDR3 amino acids: CASSQVAIPGRSYEQYF. In nucleotides, the CDR3 is TGCGCCAGCAGCCAAGTTGCTATCCCGGGCAGGAGCTACGAGCAGTACTTC.

The rearrangement uses TRBV11-2 and TRBJ1-2, with a possible D match to TRBD1 (6 bases). The CDR3 has 15 amino acids. Germline values: CDR1 SGHAT, CDR2 FQNNGV. The V end lost 5 bases, the J end lost 2 bases, and 15 bases lay between the germline ends. Written as DNA, the CDR3 is TGTGCCAGCAGCGCGCGAGCTACAGGGAACTATGGCTACACCTTC. Encoded protein: CASSARATGNYGYTF.